This T cell receptor (beta chain) was sequenced for a study of CD8 T cells in Susac syndrome. This CDR3 spans 15 amino acids. Germline values: CDR1 LNHDA, CDR2 SQIVND (reference sequence). V was shortened by 7 bases and J by 1 base, with 14 bases between the two germline ends. An input of roughly 0.5 to 1 ug of RNA was subjected to reverse transcription using random hexamers. From the immunoSEQ multiplex PCR reads, TCRdb called clonotypes with MiXCR, one entry per CDR3 protein. Among roughly 120,000 distinct CDR3 sequences listed, roughly 94% were seen once. The sequence derives from a human donor in good health. The gene calls are TRBV19 and TRBJ1-5, with D tentatively TRBD1 (6 bases). The sequencing input was CD4+ T cells from PBMCs. The CDR3, as DNA: TGTGCCAGTAAGGGGGGTAGGCGAAGCAATCAGCCCCAGCATTTT. Its translation is CASKGGRRSNQPQHF.